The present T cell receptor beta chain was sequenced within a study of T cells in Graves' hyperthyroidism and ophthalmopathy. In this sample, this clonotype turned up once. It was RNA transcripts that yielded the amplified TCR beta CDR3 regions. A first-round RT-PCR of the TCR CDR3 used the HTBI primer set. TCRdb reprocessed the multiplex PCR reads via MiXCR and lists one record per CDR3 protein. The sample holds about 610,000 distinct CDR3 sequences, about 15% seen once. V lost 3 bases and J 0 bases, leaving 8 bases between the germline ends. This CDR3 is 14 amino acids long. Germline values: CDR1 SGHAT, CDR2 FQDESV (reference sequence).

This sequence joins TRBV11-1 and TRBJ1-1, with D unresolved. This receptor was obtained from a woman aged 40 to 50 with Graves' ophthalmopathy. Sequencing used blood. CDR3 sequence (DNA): TGTGCCAGCAGCTTCGGTTCAGTGAACACTGAAGCTTTCTTT. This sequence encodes CASSFGSVNTEAFF.